This T cell receptor (beta chain) was retrieved from a study of T cell responses to AZD1222 COVID-19 vaccine. In germline, CDR1 is SGHRS, CDR2 YFSETQ. The CDR3 sequence is 15 residues long. V was trimmed by 0 bases and J by 6 bases, leaving 14 bases between them. Sequencing used immunoSEQ multiplex PCR; TCRdb keeps in-frame clones, though not all of them. The sample includes tens of thousands of clones, 85% of them seen just once. The sample consisted of peripheral blood, taken on day 0 of AZD1222 vaccination. The receptor was derived from an adult in good health. The chain has TRBV5-1 and TRBJ2-3, with D hard to call. CDR3 sequence reads: CASSLEGKTSDTQYF. The CDR3 nucleotides are TGCGCCAGCAGCTTGGAAGGGAAGACTTCCGATACGCAGTATTTT.